This record looks at one T cell receptor (beta chain) sequence and its context. Its target is not known. The CDR3 consists of 13 residues. Trimming left V 6 bases short and J 2 bases short, with 14 bases between. Germline assignment: CDR1 DFQATT and CDR2 SNEGSKA (reference sequence). Using a J-beta primer mix together with a sample-barcoded 5' primer, a second PCR was run for about 6 to 11 cycles. TCRdb fed the 5' RACE reads into MiXCR, producing one record per CDR3 protein. The data hold some 1,500,000 distinct CDR3 sequences, with roughly 43% observed a single time. Donor samples were obtained from healthy Caucasian individuals from Russia, aged about 6 to 100. These data originate in a study of blood T cells in healthy people across ages. Study-wide findings and caveats: Researchers deemed the diversity estimates from one million T cells underestimates. In long-lived donors, naive CD4+ cell counts and diversity exceeded those of aged donors.

The origin of this receptor is a woman under 30 in good health. The sample was blood. This chain connects TRBV20-1 to TRBJ2-7; no firm D call. The CDR3 sequence is CSAESENAYEQYF. The CDR3 region has the DNA TGCAGTGCGGAGAGCGAGAACGCCTACGAGCAGTACTTC.